This TCR beta chain was sequenced in a study of blood T cell repertoires in COVID-19. About the research overall: PBMCs, B-cell-depleted T cells, or T cells were the source of the cDNA or gDNA that made up the material.

TCRdb keeps only in-frame clones here, not all; method: immunoSEQ multiplex PCR. There are approximately 180,000 clones in the sample; 75% to 85% occur only once, and about 16% lies in the top ten. CDR1 and CDR2 from the germline V gene are SGHRS and YFSETQ. The CDR3 loop spans 16 amino acids. V was clipped by 7 bases and J by 2 bases, with 21 bases between them. Grouping used clinical history reported by participants in a survey and questionnaire. The study counted Cohort 3 donors as recovered given two negative PCRs, clearance, or symptom resolution. The sample taken for sequencing was PBMCs or T cells enriched from blood (not recorded which). This receptor was taken from a man aged 45-60 years who had recovered from COVID-19. V and J are TRBV5-1 and TRBJ1-1, with a tentative D call TRBD1 (5 bases). CDR3 region: CASESGLGPGNTEAFF. The CDR3 coding sequence is TGCGCCAGCGAGAGCGGGTTGGGGCCGGGCAACACTGAAGCTTTCTTT.